A single sample is the source of the 22 T cell receptor beta chains below, sequenced in a study of T cell responses to AZD1222 COVID-19 vaccine. Sequencing used immunoSEQ multiplex PCR; TCRdb keeps in-frame clones, though not all of them. The sample holds about 160,000 clones, 85% to 90% seen once. The sample was peripheral blood, taken on day 0 of AZD1222 vaccination. These receptors came from an adult in good health.

DNA for the CDR3: TGTGCCAGCAGCGACAGGGGCGGCAATCAGCCCCAGCATTTT. Residues: CASSDRGGNQPQHF. The chain couples TRBV7-8 to TRBJ1-5, with 8 bases identical to TRBD1. Germline CDR1 and CDR2: SGHVS and FQNEAQ. The CDR3 runs 14 residues. The ends lost 5 bases at V and 2 bases at J; junction bases unmatched: 2.

This clone is a singleton in its sample. The chain joins TRBV7-8 to TRBJ1-5; D is unresolved. V lost 1 base and J 4 bases, leaving 5 bases between the germline ends. Germline assignment: CDR1 SGHVS and CDR2 FQNEAQ. This CDR3 spans 13 amino acids. In nucleotides, the CDR3 is TGTGCCAGCAGCTTAGGTCGAAATCAGCCCCAGCATTTT. This sequence encodes CASSLGRNQPQHF.

The chain recombines TRBV10-2 with TRBJ2-5; 12 nucleotides match TRBD1. This CDR3 region has 14 residues. CDR1 is WSHSY, CDR2 SAAADI, per germline. Losses at the gene ends were 6 bases for V and 5 bases for J; bases not matched to a gene: 4. CDR3 region: CASRMGQGAETQYF. CDR3 bases: TGCGCCAGCAGGATGGGACAGGGGGCTGAGACCCAGTACTTC.

The chain uses TRBV6-1 and TRBJ2-2, with D unclear. Germline V gene data show CDR1 as MNHNS and CDR2 as SASEGT. V lost 0 bases, J lost 2 bases, and 7 bases lay in between. This CDR3 is built from 15 residues. CDR3 nucleotide sequence: TGTGCCAGCAGTGAAGCCGTACAAAACACCGGGGAGCTGTTTTTT. Its translation: CASSEAVQNTGELFF.

The chain couples TRBV11-2 to TRBJ2-5; D uncertain. The V end was cut by 2 bases, the J end by 2 bases, with 15 bases between. CDR1 SGHAT and CDR2 FQNNGV come from the germline V gene. This CDR3 has 16 residues. The CDR3 loop reads CASSLHGDSMQETQYF. The CDR3 DNA reads TGTGCCAGCAGCTTACACGGAGACTCAATGCAAGAGACCCAGTACTTC.

The chain uses TRBV7-9 and TRBJ1-1; 9 nucleotides match TRBD1. With 5 bases clipped from V and 2 bases from J, the junction kept 9 bases outside the gene matches. Germline CDR1 SEHNR, CDR2 FQNEAQ (reference sequence). The CDR3 length is 16 residues. The CDR3 is CASSQPGQGRNTEAFF. CDR3 coding DNA: TGTGCCAGCAGCCAACCGGGACAGGGTAGAAACACTGAAGCTTTCTTT. Drawing the rest from reference TRBV7-9 and TRBJ1-1, the complete variable domain is DTGVSQNPRHKITKRGQNVTFRCDPISEHNRLYWYRQTLGQGPEFLTYFQNEAQLEKSRLLSDRFSAERPKGSFSTLEIQRTEQGDSAMYLCASSQPGQGRNTEAFFGQGTRLTVV.

J is TRBJ1-4 and V is TRBV9; D gene uncertain. This CDR3 has 14 amino acids. Trimming took 5 bases from V and 7 from J, leaving 15 bases between them. Germline V gives CDR1 SGDLS, CDR2 YYNGEE. CDR3 region: CASSDGWGSEKLFF. As DNA, the CDR3 is TGTGCCAGCAGTGACGGATGGGGAAGTGAAAAACTGTTTTTT.

The chain recombines TRBV7-9 with TRBJ2-5; a possible D gene is TRBD1 (5 bases). Germline V gives CDR1 SEHNR, CDR2 FQNEAQ (reference sequence). The CDR3 covers 13 residues. V was trimmed by 5 bases and J by 2 bases, leaving 9 bases between them. For the CDR3, the DNA is TGTGCCAGCAGCCCAGGGTCACAAGAGACCCAGTACTTC. Residues: CASSPGSQETQYF.

The chain has TRBV6-2 or TRBV6-3 and TRBJ1-5; 11 bases fit TRBD1. The CDR3 runs to 15 residues. The germline V gene encodes CDR1 MNHEY and CDR2 SVGEGT. The J segment lost 4 bases and the V segment lost 6 bases, leaving 5 bases of the junction unmatched. DNA of the CDR3: TGTGCCAGCAGCCCCGGGACAGGGGGGAATCAGCCCCAGCATTTT. This sequence encodes CASSPGTGGNQPQHF.

This clone was counted a single time. This sequence joins TRBV6-1 and TRBJ1-1, with D tentatively TRBD1 (6 bases). The V and J ends lost 3 bases and 6 bases respectively, with 26 bases between them. Germline assignment: CDR1 MNHNS and CDR2 SASEGT. This CDR3 is 18 amino acids long. CDR3 nucleotide sequence: TGTGCCAGCAGTGAGTTACAGGGTTTGGTCGGTGTTCTCGCTGAAGCTTTCTTT. It is translated as CASSELQGLVGVLAEAFF.

This clone was seen more than once but under ten times. This chain uses TRBV27 with TRBJ1-2; D gene uncertain. V gave up 2 bases and J gave up 6 bases, with 10 bases separating them. The CDR3 spans 13 residues. Germline CDR1 is MNHEY and CDR2 is SMNVEV (reference sequence). This chain's CDR3 is CASSLTRFDGYTF. The CDR3 coding sequence is TGTGCCAGCAGTTTAACGAGGTTCGATGGCTACACCTTC.

The rearrangement joins TRBV2 to TRBJ1-1, with TRBD1 matching 8 bases. The CDR3 contains 15 residues. Per the germline V gene, CDR1 is SNHLY and CDR2 is FYNNEI. V dropped 3 bases and J dropped 6; count of bases not matched to a gene: 9. The DNA for the CDR3 is TGTGCCAGCAGTGATTTGACAGGGGTGGCCGCTGAAGCTTTCTTT. Amino acid sequence: CASSDLTGVAAEAFF.

This sequence joins TRBV20-1 and TRBJ2-4; 7 bases fit TRBD1. The CDR3 is 14 residues long. Germline V gene sequence: CDR1 DFQATT, CDR2 SNEGSKA (reference sequence). J gave up 3 bases and V 3 bases, and 5 bases lay outside the gene matches. The chain's CDR3 is CSASKGTDKNIQYF. In DNA, the CDR3 is TGCAGTGCTAGTAAGGGGACAGACAAAAACATTCAGTACTTC.

The CDR3 bases are TGTGCCACCAGTGGAACAGGGGAGTCAGATACGCAGTATTTT. Translating it yields CATSGTGESDTQYF. The V call is TRBV24-1, the J call TRBJ2-3; 7 bases fit TRBD1. V lost 5 bases and J lost 4; bases outside the gene matches: 5. The V gene's germline CDR1 is KGHDR and CDR2 SFDVKD. CDR3 length: 14 amino acids.

The rearrangement links TRBV19 to TRBJ2-6; D ambiguous. The germline V gene encodes CDR1 LNHDA and CDR2 SQIVND (reference sequence). Trimming removed 4 bases at V and 2 bases at J, with 9 bases between. This CDR3 is built from 15 residues. The CDR3 nucleotides are TGTGCCAGTAGTAAAGTAGCTACTGGGGCCAACGTCCTGACTTTC. Translated, it gives CASSKVATGANVLTF.

This clone was observed once. V and J are TRBV25-1 and TRBJ1-6, with 7 bases matching TRBD1. The V and J ends lost 7 bases and 9 bases, in that order; junction bases with no gene match: 6. This CDR3 has 13 residues. Germline V CDR1 and CDR2: MGHDK, SYGVNS. The CDR3 is CASKDRVRSPLHF. CDR3 in DNA: TGTGCCAGCAAAGACAGGGTGCGTTCACCCCTCCACTTT.

The rearrangement links TRBV7-2 to TRBJ2-3; no clear D. V dropped 4 bases and J dropped 2 bases, with 19 bases sitting between them. Looked up from germline, CDR1 is SGHTA and CDR2 is FQGNSA. The length of the CDR3 is 17 residues. The CDR3 bases are TGTGCCAGCAGCTCACAACCGGGTCCCCCAAACACAGATACGCAGTATTTT. Protein product: CASSSQPGPPNTDTQYF.

This clone was found a few times. The rearrangement joins TRBV6-2 or TRBV6-3 to TRBJ2-7, with 11 nucleotides matching TRBD2. The CDR3 spans 16 residues. The V segment lost 2 bases and the J segment 2 bases; nucleotides outside the gene matches: 5. Germline-derived CDR1 and CDR2 are MNHEY and SVGEGT. CDR3 sequence: CASSYRTSGLTYEQYF. The CDR3 DNA is TGTGCCAGCAGTTACAGGACTAGCGGGCTTACCTACGAGCAGTACTTC.

J is TRBJ1-2 and V is TRBV10-1; possibly TRBD1 for D (5 bases). The germline V gene has CDR1 WNHNN and CDR2 SYGVQD (reference sequence). V dropped 0 bases and J dropped 4 bases, with 12 bases sitting between them. The CDR3 is 15 residues long. The CDR3 region has the DNA TGCGCCAGCAGTGAGTCGACAGAAGATATCTATGGCTACACCTTC. The encoded protein is CASSESTEDIYGYTF.

This rearrangement joins TRBV11-2 to TRBJ2-3, with no clear D. The CDR3 runs 14 residues. Trimming took off 3 bases at V and 6 bases at J, with 13 bases between the two ends. The germline V gene encodes CDR1 SGHAT and CDR2 FQNNGV. CDR3 residues: CASSLSHNTDTQYF. In nucleotides, the CDR3 is TGTGCCAGCAGCTTGTCGCATAACACCGATACGCAGTATTTT.

The J gene is TRBJ2-7, the V gene TRBV28; no definite D call. Per the germline V gene, CDR1 is MDHEN and CDR2 is SYDVKM. The V end was cut by 7 bases, the J end by 0 bases, with 13 bases between. This CDR3 contains 14 residues. CDR3 sequence: CASTPDLSSYEQYF. CDR3 nucleotide sequence: TGTGCCAGCACCCCGGACCTGAGCTCCTACGAGCAGTACTTC. The full variable domain, rest sourced from reference TRBV28 and TRBJ2-7, is DVKVTQSSRYLVKRTGEKVFLECVQDMDHENMFWYRQDPGLGLRLIYFSYDVKMKEKGDIPEGYSVSREKKERFSLILESASTNQTSMYLCASTPDLSSYEQYFGPGTRLTVT.

V is TRBV6-2 or TRBV6-3 and J is TRBJ2-7; D is unresolved. The germline V and J ends were trimmed by 0 bases and 7 bases, with 10 bases remaining between them. This CDR3 contains 13 residues. From germline, CDR1 is MNHEY and CDR2 SVGEGT. CDR3 amino acids: CASSYSSSREQYF. The CDR3 nucleotides read TGTGCCAGCAGTTACTCGAGTTCTAGAGAGCAGTACTTC.